This T cell receptor beta chain was captured by sequencing in a study of T cells in Graves' hyperthyroidism and ophthalmopathy. This CDR3 has 14 residues. CDR1 and CDR2 from the germline V gene are MDHEN and SYDVKM. Trimming took off 2 bases at V and 3 bases at J, with 11 bases between the two ends. TCR beta CDR3 regions were amplified from RNA transcripts. In the first-round RT-PCR of the TCR CDR3, the HTBI primer set was used. TCRdb reprocessed the multiplex PCR reads with MiXCR, giving one entry per CDR3 protein. In the table there are hundreds of thousands of distinct CDR3 sequences, 20% to 30% of which are singletons. This clonotype was detected many times.

The receptor was derived from a man between 45 and 60 years old with Graves' hyperthyroidism. The material sequenced was blood. The rearrangement links TRBV28 to TRBJ2-7, with D perhaps TRBD1 (6 bases). CDR3 nucleotides: TGTGCCAGCAGTTTAACAGGGACGATCTACGAGCAGTACTTC. It specifies CASSLTGTIYEQYF. The full variable domain, in which reference TRBV28 and TRBJ2-7 provide the parts outside the CDR3, is DVKVTQSSRYLVKRTGEKVFLECVQDMDHENMFWYRQDPGLGLRLIYFSYDVKMKEKGDIPEGYSVSREKKERFSLILESASTNQTSMYLCASSLTGTIYEQYFGPGTRLTVT.